These 21 T cell receptor beta chains were all obtained from the same sample, sequenced in a study of Graves' ophthalmopathy and Graves' hyperthyroidism. From RNA, the CDR3 regions of TCR beta chains were amplified and sequenced. A first-round RT-PCR used HTBI primers, followed by a second-round multiplex PCR. TCRdb reprocessed the multiplex PCR reads with MiXCR, giving one entry per CDR3 protein. The sample consists of roughly 1.1 million distinct CDR3 sequences, about two fifths of them appearing once. The sequenced sample consisted of peripheral blood or thyroid tissue (not recorded which). The receptors were sampled from an adult man with Graves' hyperthyroidism.

The chain carries TRBV7-9 and TRBJ2-3; D unresolved. Germline-derived CDR1 and CDR2 are SEHNR and FQNEAQ (reference sequence). V dropped 5 bases and J dropped 0 bases, with 9 bases sitting between them. The CDR3 has 14 amino acids. The CDR3 bases are TGTGCCAGCAGCCTACGCGTTAGCACAGATACGCAGTATTTT. This sequence encodes CASSLRVSTDTQYF.

This clonotype came up many times. This chain joins TRBV7-9 and TRBJ1-2, with D possibly being TRBD1 (5 bases). Germline V gives CDR1 SEHNR, CDR2 FQNEAQ (reference sequence). Trimming removed 5 bases at V and 7 bases at J, with 14 bases between. The length of the CDR3 is 13 residues. The CDR3 is CASSPRDGVGYTF. The CDR3 bases are TGTGCCAGCAGCCCAAGGGACGGAGTTGGCTACACCTTC.

The chain has TRBV15 and TRBJ2-2, with TRBD2 matching 9 bases. Germline lookup yields CDR1 LNHNV and CDR2 YYDKDF (reference sequence). Germline trimming cut 1 base from V and 1 base from J; bases unmatched to any gene: 1. This CDR3 has 16 amino acids. The CDR3 nucleotides read TGTGCCACCAGCAGAGGACTAGCGGTGAACACCGGGGAGCTGTTTTTT. It translates to CATSRGLAVNTGELFF.

This rearrangement joins TRBV6-1 to TRBJ2-5, with TRBD2 matching over 11 bases. The ends lost 2 bases at V and 5 bases at J; junction bases unmatched: 7. This CDR3 region has 16 residues. The germline CDR1 and CDR2 sequences are MNHNS and SASEGT. CDR3: CASSERDSGRGETQYF. CDR3 nucleotides: TGTGCCAGCAGTGAAAGGGATAGCGGGAGGGGCGAGACCCAGTACTTC.

In its sample, this clonotype was seen many times. This chain's CDR3 is CASNPGQDSNQPQHF. CDR3 sequence (DNA): TGTGCCAGCAATCCGGGACAGGATAGCAATCAGCCCCAGCATTTT. The rearrangement joins TRBV12-3 or TRBV12-4 to TRBJ1-5, with 8 bases fitting TRBD1. The CDR3 runs 15 residues. V was pared by 7 bases and J by 0 bases, with 5 bases of the junction left unmatched.

The J gene is TRBJ2-7, the V gene TRBV2; TRBD2 matches at 10 bases. With 1 base clipped from V and 2 bases from J, the junction kept 5 bases outside the gene matches. Per the germline V gene, CDR1 is SNHLY and CDR2 is FYNNEI. The CDR3 runs 16 residues. The CDR3 loop is CASSEVTSGVAYEQYF. The DNA of the CDR3 is TGTGCCAGCAGTGAAGTAACTAGCGGGGTGGCCTACGAGCAGTACTTC.

On this clonotype itself: This may be a read error, as it is one base from a much larger clone. The chain employs TRBV29-1 and TRBJ2-7; 10 nucleotides line up with TRBD2. This CDR3 comprises 14 residues. V was clipped by 3 bases and J by 1 base; unmatched bases: 3. Germline-derived CDR1 and CDR2 are SQVTM and ANQGSEA. CDR3 DNA sequence: TGCAGCGTTGAGTCTAGCGGGGGATCCTACGAGCAGTACTTC. Its translation is CSVESSGGSYEQYF.

This clonotype has only a few counts. A much larger clone differs from this one at a single base, so this may be a read error. The gene calls are TRBV20-1 and TRBJ1-4; D may be TRBD1 (5 bases). Germline CDR1 is DFQATT and CDR2 is SNEGSKA (reference sequence). The CDR3 spans 14 residues. The V end lost 0 bases, the J end lost 11 bases, and 16 bases lay between the germline ends. The chain's CDR3 is CSARDFGTADKLFF. The CDR3 DNA reads TGCAGTGCTAGAGATTTCGGGACGGCGGACAAACTGTTTTTT.

There are many counts of this clonotype. The chain combines TRBV12-3 or TRBV12-4 with TRBJ1-2; no clear D. The V end lost 11 bases, the J end lost 8 bases, and 21 bases lay between the germline ends. This CDR3 region has 13 residues. The CDR3 bases are TGTGCCTCCCGTAAAGCTGTTTTTAGGGGCTACACCTTC. Translating it yields CASRKAVFRGYTF.

This clonotype was seen more than once but under ten times. This chain connects TRBV29-1 to TRBJ2-7; 9 bases align to TRBD2. V shed 4 bases and J 5 bases; nucleotides not matched to a gene: 9. The CDR3 runs 14 residues. Germline-derived CDR1 and CDR2 are SQVTM and ANQGSEA. The DNA for the CDR3 is TGCAGCGTTGGTACAAGACTAGCGGTCCACGAGCAGTACTTC. Protein sequence: CSVGTRLAVHEQYF.

This clonotype was seen ten or more times. The V gene is TRBV7-8, the J gene TRBJ2-7; 7 bases fit TRBD1. Germline lookup yields CDR1 SGHVS and CDR2 FQNEAQ. CDR3 size: 13 residues. With V trimmed by 5 bases and J by 3 bases, 4 bases remained unmatched. CDR3: CASSPGTVYEQYF. The CDR3, as DNA: TGTGCCAGCAGCCCCGGGACAGTCTACGAGCAGTACTTC.

Concerning this clonotype itself: With a much larger clone just one base away, this may be a read error. The CDR3 does not end in the conserved phenylalanine or tryptophan, so this is likely a read error. This chain uses TRBV10-3 with TRBJ2-7; 12 bases are shared with TRBD2. CDR3 size: 16 residues. V was clipped by 4 bases and J by 0 bases; unmatched bases: 4. The germline CDR1 and CDR2 sequences are ENHRY and SYGVKD. CDR3: CAISGTSGDLSYEQYL. For the CDR3, the DNA is TGTGCCATCAGTGGGACTAGCGGGGACCTCTCCTACGAGCAGTACCTC.

Here the CDR3 reads CASSRERPTPNSYNSPLHF. DNA of the CDR3: TGTGCCAGCAGCCGGGAAAGGCCCACGCCAAACTCCTATAATTCACCCCTCCACTTT. The chain is built from TRBV19 and TRBJ1-6; D is unclear. In germline, CDR1 is LNHDA, CDR2 SQIVND (reference sequence). V lost 9 bases and J 0 bases, leaving 24 bases between the germline ends. The CDR3 consists of 19 residues.

This rearrangement joins TRBV20-1 to TRBJ1-5; TRBD1 is a possible D gene (6 bases). V was clipped by 4 bases and J by 7 bases, with 17 bases between them. This CDR3 has 14 residues. Germline CDR1 DFQATT, CDR2 SNEGSKA (reference sequence). CDR3 region: CSAIAGGSRQPQHF. CDR3 coding DNA: TGCAGTGCTATTGCGGGGGGCAGCCGACAGCCCCAGCATTTT.

As regards this clonotype: This sequence may be a read error, since a much larger clone differs from it by one base. The genes are TRBV5-1 and TRBJ1-5; possible D gene TRBD1, 6 bases. Looked up from germline, CDR1 is SGHRS and CDR2 is YFSETQ. The CDR3 totals 16 residues. V was cut by 5 bases and J by 2 bases, with 17 bases left in between. CDR3 sequence: CASRSGLGGGNQPQHF. The CDR3, as DNA: TGCGCCAGCAGAAGTGGATTAGGGGGAGGCAATCAGCCCCAGCATTTT. Full variable domain (missing parts from reference TRBV5-1 and TRBJ1-5): KAGVTQTPRYLIKTRGQQVTLSCSPISGHRSVSWYQQTPGQGLQFLFEYFSETQRNKGNFPGRFSGRQFSNSRSEMNVSTLELGDSALYLCASRSGLGGGNQPQHFGDGTRLSIL.

Details on this clonotype: With a much larger clone just one base away, this may be a read error. The rearrangement links TRBV11-2 to TRBJ2-7; D is possibly TRBD1 (6 bases). V was clipped by 7 bases and J by 6 bases, with 22 bases between them. This CDR3 region has 15 residues. Germline loops: CDR1 SGHAT, CDR2 FQNNGV. CDR3 nucleotide sequence: TGTGCCAGCACCGTTACGGACAGAGCTGCCTGCGAGCAGTACTTC. Amino acids: CASTVTDRAACEQYF. The variable domain in full, with the rest retrieved from reference TRBV11-2 and TRBJ2-7, is EAGVAQSPRYKIIEKRQSVAFWCNPISGHATLYWYQQILGQGPKLLIQFQNNGVVDDSQLPKDRFSAERLKGVDSTLKIQPAKLEDSAVYLCASTVTDRAACEQYFGPGTRLTVT.

This clonotype was seen at least ten times. The chain carries TRBV10-3 and TRBJ2-7; 7 bases fit TRBD1. Germline-derived CDR1 and CDR2 are ENHRY and SYGVKD. This CDR3 is built from 15 residues. V was clipped by 2 bases and J by 1 base; unmatched bases: 5. CDR3: CAISETGTESYEQYF. CDR3 bases: TGTGCCATCAGTGAGACCGGGACAGAGTCCTACGAGCAGTACTTC.

This clonotype came up a few times. The chain carries TRBV5-1 and TRBJ2-6, with D possibly matching TRBD1 (6 bases). Germline V lookup: CDR1 SGHRS, CDR2 YFSETQ. The CDR3 length is 17 residues. The V end was cut by 4 bases, the J end by 0 bases, with 14 bases between. The CDR3 coding sequence is TGCGCCAGCAGCCCATCCACAGGGTTCTCTGGGGCCAACGTCCTGACTTTC. This encodes CASSPSTGFSGANVLTF.

This clonotype was picked up many times. V and J are TRBV29-1 and TRBJ1-2, with a possible D match to TRBD1 (6 bases). V was cut by 0 bases and J by 4 bases, with 9 bases left in between. Per germline, CDR1 SQVTM and CDR2 ANQGSEA. The CDR3 length is 13 residues. CDR3 DNA: TGCAGCGTTGAAGAACAGGGCGGCTATGGCTACACCTTC. The encoded protein is CSVEEQGGYGYTF.

In its sample, this clonotype was seen a few times. The J gene is TRBJ2-7, the V gene TRBV20-1, with TRBD2 identical over 7 bases. Germline CDR1 reads DFQATT; CDR2 reads SNEGSKA (reference sequence). This CDR3 has 12 amino acids. V was clipped by 1 base and J by 4 bases; unmatched bases: 1. CDR3 sequence: CSARGEGYEQYF. Written as DNA, the CDR3 is TGCAGTGCTAGAGGGGAGGGTTACGAGCAGTACTTC.

This chain uses TRBV27 with TRBJ2-7; TRBD2 agrees at 7 bases. Germline V CDR1 and CDR2: MNHEY, SMNVEV (reference sequence). Unmatched junction bases numbered 10, after V lost 0 bases and J lost 5 bases. The CDR3 loop spans 16 amino acids. The CDR3, as DNA: TGTGCCAGCAGTTTATCGATCACTAGCGCTCTCCACGAGCAGTACTTC. Translated, it gives CASSLSITSALHEQYF.